The present T cell receptor beta chain was sequenced within a study of blood T cells in healthy people across ages. Study results and caveats: Fewer expanded clones and more diversity marked long-lived versus aged donors. Unknown donor CMV status possibly confounded expanded clonotype changes.

This clonotype showed up many times. The antigen is unknown. The CDR3 has 14 residues. Germline lookup yields CDR1 SGHRS and CDR2 YFSETQ. The V gene lost 4 bases and the J gene lost 4 bases, with 14 bases spanning the gap. The second PCR ran roughly 7 to 12 cycles with a sample-barcoded 5' primer and J-beta primers. A single record per CDR3 protein comes from TCRdb applying MiXCR to the 5' RACE reads. Among hundreds of thousands of distinct CDR3 sequences, about 30% were seen once, and the ten largest hold around a sixth. The receptor was isolated from a woman of 80 years or more in good health. What was sequenced was blood. The chain uses TRBV5-1 and TRBJ1-1; D gene unclear. CDR3 sequence reads: CASSLPGRATEAFF. The CDR3 DNA follows: TGCGCCAGCAGCCTACCCGGGAGGGCCACTGAAGCTTTCTTT.